This TCR beta chain derives from a study of vaccination and CD4 T cells after COVID-19. Study-wide context: Two doses of either BNT162b2 or mRNA-1273 vaccine went to participants.

Of note for this clonotype: The antigen remains undetermined.

With the Oncomine TCR Beta short-read assay, DNA from cultured CD4+ T cells was sequenced. From CD4+ T cells that had been cultured, genomic DNA was extracted. TCRdb re-derived calls from the PCR reads in MiXCR, one entry per CDR3 protein. This table has 15,000 to 18,000 distinct CDR3 sequences, around 60% appearing once. Treatment: approximately 9-day PBMC culture with coronavirus spike peptide pools or control peptides (ViraFEST assay). Findings of the study overall: Spike mono-reactivity marked 304 of 307 vaccine-specific clones in convalescent patients.

Germline V CDR1 and CDR2: SNHLY, FYNNEI. The CDR3 is 15 amino acids. Trimming took 3 bases from V and 5 from J, leaving 16 bases between them. Sequencing input: CD4+ T cells from blood, cultured in vitro. The chain is built from TRBV2 and TRBJ2-5; no clear D gene. This clonotype was sampled from a human donor who had recovered from COVID-19. CDR3 DNA sequence: TGTGCCAGCAGTGAGATGACCGGGCCCGGGGAGACCCAGTACTTC. Encoded protein: CASSEMTGPGETQYF.